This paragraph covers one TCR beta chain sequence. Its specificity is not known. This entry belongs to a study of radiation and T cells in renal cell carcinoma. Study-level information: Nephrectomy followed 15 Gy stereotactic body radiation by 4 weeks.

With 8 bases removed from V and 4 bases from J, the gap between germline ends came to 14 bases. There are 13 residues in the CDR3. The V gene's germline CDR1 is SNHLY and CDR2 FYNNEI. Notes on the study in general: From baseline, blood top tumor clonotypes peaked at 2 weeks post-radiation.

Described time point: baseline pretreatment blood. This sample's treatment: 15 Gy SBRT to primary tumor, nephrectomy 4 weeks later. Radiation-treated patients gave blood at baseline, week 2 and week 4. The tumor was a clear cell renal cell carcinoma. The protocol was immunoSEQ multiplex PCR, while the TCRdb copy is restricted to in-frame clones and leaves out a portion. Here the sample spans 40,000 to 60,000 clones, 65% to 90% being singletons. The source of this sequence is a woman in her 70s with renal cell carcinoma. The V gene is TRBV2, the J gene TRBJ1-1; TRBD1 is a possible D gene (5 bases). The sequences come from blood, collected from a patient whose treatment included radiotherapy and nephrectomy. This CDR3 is CASQGSGGTEAFF. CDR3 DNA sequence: TGTGCCAGCCAAGGGTCCGGGGGCACTGAAGCTTTCTTT.